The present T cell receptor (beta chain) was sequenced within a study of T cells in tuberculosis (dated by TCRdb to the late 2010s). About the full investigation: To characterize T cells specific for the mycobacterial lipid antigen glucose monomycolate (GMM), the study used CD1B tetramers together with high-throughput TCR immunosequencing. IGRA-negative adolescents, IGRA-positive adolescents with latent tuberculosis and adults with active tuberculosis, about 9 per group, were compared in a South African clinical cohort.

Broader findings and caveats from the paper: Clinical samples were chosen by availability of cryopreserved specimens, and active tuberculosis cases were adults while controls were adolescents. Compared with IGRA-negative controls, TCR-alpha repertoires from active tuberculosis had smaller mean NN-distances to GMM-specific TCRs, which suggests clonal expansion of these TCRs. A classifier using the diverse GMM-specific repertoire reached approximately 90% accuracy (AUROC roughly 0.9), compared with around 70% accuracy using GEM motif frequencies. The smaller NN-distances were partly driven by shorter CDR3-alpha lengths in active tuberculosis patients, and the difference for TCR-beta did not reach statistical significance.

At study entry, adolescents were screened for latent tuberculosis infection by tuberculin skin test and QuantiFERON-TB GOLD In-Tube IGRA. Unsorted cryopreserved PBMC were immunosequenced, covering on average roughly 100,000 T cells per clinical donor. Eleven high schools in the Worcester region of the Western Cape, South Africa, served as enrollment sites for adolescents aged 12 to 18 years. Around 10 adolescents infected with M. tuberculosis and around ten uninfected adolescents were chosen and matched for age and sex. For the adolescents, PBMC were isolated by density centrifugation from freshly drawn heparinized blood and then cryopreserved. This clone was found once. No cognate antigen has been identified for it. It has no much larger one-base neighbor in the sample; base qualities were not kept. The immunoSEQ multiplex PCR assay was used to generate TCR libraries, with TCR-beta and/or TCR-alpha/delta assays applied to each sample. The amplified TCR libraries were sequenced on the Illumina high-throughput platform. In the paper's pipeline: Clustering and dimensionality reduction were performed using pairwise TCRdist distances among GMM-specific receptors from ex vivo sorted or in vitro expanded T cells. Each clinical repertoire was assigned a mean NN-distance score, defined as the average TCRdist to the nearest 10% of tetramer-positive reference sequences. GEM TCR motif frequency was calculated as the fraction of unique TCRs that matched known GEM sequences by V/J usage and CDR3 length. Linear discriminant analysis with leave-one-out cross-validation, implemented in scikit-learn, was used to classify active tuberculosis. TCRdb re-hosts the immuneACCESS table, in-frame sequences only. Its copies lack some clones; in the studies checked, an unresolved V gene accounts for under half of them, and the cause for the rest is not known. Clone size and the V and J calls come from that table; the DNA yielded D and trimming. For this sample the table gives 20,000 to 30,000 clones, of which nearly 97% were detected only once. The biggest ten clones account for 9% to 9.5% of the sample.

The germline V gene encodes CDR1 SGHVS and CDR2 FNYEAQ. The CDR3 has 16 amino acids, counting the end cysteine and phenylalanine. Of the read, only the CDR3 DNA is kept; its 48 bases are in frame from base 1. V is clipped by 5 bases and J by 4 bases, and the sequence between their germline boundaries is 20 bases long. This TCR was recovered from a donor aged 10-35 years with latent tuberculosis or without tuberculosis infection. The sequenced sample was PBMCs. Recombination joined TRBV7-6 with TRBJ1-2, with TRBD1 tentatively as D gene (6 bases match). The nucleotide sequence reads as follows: TGTGCCAGCAGCCGATGGTCCGGGGAACAGGGCTATGGCTACACCTTC. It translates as CASSRWSGEQGYGYTF.